These 14 T cell receptor beta chains share one sample of origin, sequenced in a study of T cell repertoires in cytomegalovirus infection. TCRdb called the reads again in MiXCR, with one record for every CDR3 protein. The sample has some 320,000 distinct CDR3 sequences, approximately 9.5% seen once; the top ten hold approximately 4.7%. The sequencing input was PBMCs. All receptors derive from a human donor in good health (CMV status not recorded). Some clones in this sample may be carry-over from other donors' samples.

This clonotype was detected ten times or more. The chain uses TRBV7-2 and TRBJ1-5; D gene uncertain. Trimming removed 1 base from V and 2 bases from J, with 9 bases in between. The germline V gene encodes CDR1 SGHTA and CDR2 FQGNSA. The CDR3 covers 15 residues. The CDR3 region is CASSLGPWGNQPQHF. As DNA, the CDR3 is TGTGCCAGCAGCTTAGGTCCCTGGGGCAATCAGCCCCAGCATTTT.

This clonotype was seen a few times. The V gene is TRBV14, the J gene TRBJ1-1; D is undetermined. Germline CDR1 is SGHDN and CDR2 is FVKESK. Trimming cost V 4 bases and J 3 bases, with 9 bases left between them. The CDR3 length is 13 residues. The CDR3 sequence: CASSRFSDTEAFF. As DNA, the CDR3 is TGTGCCAGCAGCCGCTTCTCCGACACTGAAGCTTTCTTT.

The chain uses TRBV4-1 and TRBJ1-2, with 9 bases that match TRBD1. The CDR3 is made up of 17 amino acids. From germline, CDR1 is MGHRA and CDR2 YSYEKL. Trimming removed 6 bases from V and 5 bases from J; junction bases left unmatched: 16. The CDR3 bases are TGCGCCAGCAGGAGACCGGGACAGGGAAGAAAGGGATATGGCTACACCTTC. It translates to CASRRPGQGRKGYGYTF.

This clonotype has more than one count but fewer than ten. The V call is TRBV7-3, the J call TRBJ1-1; D is unresolved. Germline V CDR1 and CDR2: SGHTA, FQGTGA. This CDR3 contains 14 residues. V was cut by 3 bases and J by 4 bases, with 12 bases left in between. The CDR3 DNA reads TGTGCCAGCAGCTTGGATCCGGGTTCCACTGAAGCTTTCTTT. Protein: CASSLDPGSTEAFF.

V gene TRBV7-2 combines with J gene TRBJ1-1; D might be TRBD1 (5 bases). The germline gives CDR1 SGHTA, CDR2 FQGNSA. V was pared by 4 bases and J by 4 bases, with 13 bases between. This CDR3 has 14 residues. In DNA, the CDR3 is TGTGCCAGCAGCTCCGCCTGGGGCGGCACTGAAGCTTTCTTT. Translation gives CASSSAWGGTEAFF.

This clonotype occurred a few times. The chain carries TRBV7-9 and TRBJ1-1; 9 bases fit TRBD1. Trimming removed 4 bases from V and 5 bases from J; junction bases left unmatched: 5. The CDR3 spans 14 residues. The germline CDR1 and CDR2 sequences are SEHNR and FQNEAQ (reference sequence). CDR3 sequence reads: CASSSDRGWTEAFF. CDR3 in DNA: TGTGCCAGCAGCTCCGACAGGGGGTGGACTGAAGCTTTCTTT. The full variable domain, in which reference TRBV7-9 and TRBJ1-1 provide the parts outside the CDR3, is DTGVSQNPRHKITKRGQNVTFRCDPISEHNRLYWYRQTLGQGPEFLTYFQNEAQLEKSRLLSDRFSAERPKGSFSTLEIQRTEQGDSAMYLCASSSDRGWTEAFFGQGTRLTVV.

The V and J genes are TRBV5-1 and TRBJ2-6; D is uncertain. The V gene lost 0 bases and the J gene lost 0 bases, with 4 bases spanning the gap. The CDR3 runs to 15 residues. Looked up from germline, CDR1 is SGHRS and CDR2 is YFSETQ. CDR3 amino acids: CASSLGYSGANVLTF. In DNA form, the CDR3 reads TGCGCCAGCAGCTTGGGATACTCTGGGGCCAACGTCCTGACTTTC.

In its sample, this clonotype was seen many times. The rearrangement joins TRBV7-2 to TRBJ1-2; D is perhaps TRBD1 (5 bases). The CDR3 covers 14 residues. Deletions cut 3 bases from V and 1 base from J, with 9 bases between. CDR1 and CDR2 (germline): SGHTA, FQGNSA. The CDR3 DNA follows: TGTGCCAGCAGCTTGACAAGGGGTAACTATGGCTACACCTTC. Translated: CASSLTRGNYGYTF.

V and J are TRBV28 and TRBJ1-5, with D possibly TRBD1 on 6 matching bases. Trimming left V 6 bases short and J 2 bases short, with 11 bases between. Germline CDR1 reads MDHEN; CDR2 reads SYDVKM. The CDR3 totals 14 residues. As DNA, the CDR3 is TGTGCCAGCAGGGTACAGGGAGGCAATCAGCCCCAGCATTTT. It translates to CASRVQGGNQPQHF. Based on the CDR3 plus reference TRBV28 and TRBJ1-5, the full variable domain is DVKVTQSSRYLVKRTGEKVFLECVQDMDHENMFWYRQDPGLGLRLIYFSYDVKMKEKGDIPEGYSVSREKKERFSLILESASTNQTSMYLCASRVQGGNQPQHFGDGTRLSIL.

This clonotype has a count of ten or more. V is TRBV7-2 and J is TRBJ2-7; a possible D gene is TRBD1 (6 bases). With 5 bases removed from V and 5 bases from J, the gap between germline ends came to 10 bases. The V gene's germline CDR1 is SGHTA and CDR2 FQGNSA. The CDR3 sequence is 12 residues long. CDR3 nucleotide sequence: TGTGCCAGCAGCCAAACAGGGAACGAGCAGTACTTC. Its protein product is CASSQTGNEQYF. Full variable domain (missing parts from reference TRBV7-2 and TRBJ2-7): GAGVSQSPSNKVTEKGKDVELRCDPISGHTALYWYRQSLGQGLEFLIYFQGNSAPDKSGLPSDRFSAERTGGSVSTLTIQRTQQEDSAVYLCASSQTGNEQYFGPGTRLTVT.

This clonotype appeared many times. The V call is TRBV28, the J call TRBJ2-1; D is tentatively TRBD1 or TRBD2 (6 bases each). This CDR3 has 15 residues. Trimming removed 5 bases from V and 1 base from J, with 12 bases in between. Germline V gene sequence: CDR1 MDHEN, CDR2 SYDVKM. This chain's CDR3 is CASSVQGRSYNEQFF. The CDR3 coding sequence is TGTGCCAGCAGTGTTCAGGGGAGGTCCTACAATGAGCAGTTCTTC. The full variable domain, its missing parts supplied by reference TRBV28 and TRBJ2-1, is DVKVTQSSRYLVKRTGEKVFLECVQDMDHENMFWYRQDPGLGLRLIYFSYDVKMKEKGDIPEGYSVSREKKERFSLILESASTNQTSMYLCASSVQGRSYNEQFFGPGTRLTVL.

This clonotype was detected many times. V usage is TRBV7-2 and J usage is TRBJ2-7; 7 nucleotides align to TRBD2. There are 14 residues in the CDR3. V was clipped by 5 bases and J by 0 bases; unmatched bases: 4. Germline V gives CDR1 SGHTA, CDR2 FQGNSA. The CDR3 region has the DNA TGTGCCAGCAGCCCTCCGGGGGGCTCCTACGAGCAGTACTTC. This sequence encodes CASSPPGGSYEQYF.

Many counts were recorded for this clonotype. The chain couples TRBV6-2 or TRBV6-3 to TRBJ1-2, with TRBD1 identical over 7 bases. CDR1 and CDR2 (germline): MNHEY, SVGEGT. V was pared by 2 bases and J by 4 bases, with 1 base of the junction left unmatched. The CDR3 consists of 13 residues. The CDR3: CASSYGTVYGYTF. The CDR3 coding sequence is TGTGCCAGCAGTTACGGGACAGTCTATGGCTACACCTTC.

This clonotype was recorded a few times. J is TRBJ1-2 and V is TRBV20-1; D gene unclear. The germline V and J ends were trimmed by 6 bases and 8 bases, with 16 bases remaining between them. The CDR3 contains 12 residues. The germline CDR1 and CDR2 sequences are DFQATT and SNEGSKA (reference sequence). CDR3 coding DNA: TGCAGTGCCCAAGACCCCTACCGAGGCTACACCTTC. This gives the protein CSAQDPYRGYTF.